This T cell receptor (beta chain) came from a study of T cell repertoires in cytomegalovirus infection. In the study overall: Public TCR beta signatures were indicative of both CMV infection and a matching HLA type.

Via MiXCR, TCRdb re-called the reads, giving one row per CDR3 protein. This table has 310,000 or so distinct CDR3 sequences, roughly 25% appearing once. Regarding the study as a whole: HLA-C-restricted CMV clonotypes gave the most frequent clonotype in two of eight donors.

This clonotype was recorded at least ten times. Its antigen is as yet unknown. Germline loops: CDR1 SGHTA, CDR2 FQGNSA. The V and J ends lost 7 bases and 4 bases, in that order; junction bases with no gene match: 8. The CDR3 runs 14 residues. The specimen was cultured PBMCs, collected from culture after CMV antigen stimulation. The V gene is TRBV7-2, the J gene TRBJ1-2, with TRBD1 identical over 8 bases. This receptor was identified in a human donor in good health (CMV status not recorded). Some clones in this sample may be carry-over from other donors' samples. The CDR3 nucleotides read TGTGCCAGCACCTGGACAGGGTTCAGCTATGGCTACACCTTC. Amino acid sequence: CASTWTGFSYGYTF.